Listed below are T cell receptor beta chains from one sample, sequenced in a study of T cells in Graves' hyperthyroidism and ophthalmopathy. In TCRdb, the multiplex PCR reads were re-called with MiXCR into one record per CDR3 protein. The sample lists around 620,000 distinct CDR3 sequences, under 20% seen once, with 3.5% to 4% in the top ten. The sequencing input was blood. Every receptor here comes from a woman under 40 with Graves' hyperthyroidism. CDR3s include the opening cysteine and the closing phenylalanine or tryptophan. D genes are given only for firm matches. The size of a clone is reported for some rows only, either as once, few or many, or as a class for expanded clones.

d_call	v_call	j_call	clone_size	cdr3_nt	cdr3_aa
NA	TRBV6-1	TRBJ1-1	many	TGTGCCAGCAGGGGGCTGAGGAACACTGAAGCTTTCTTT	CASRGLRNTEAFF
NA	TRBV20-1	TRBJ2-7	few	TGCAGTGCTCGGCCCCAGGGGGGCGAGCAGTACTTC	CSARPQGGEQYF
NA	TRBV28	TRBJ2-3	few	TGTGCCAGCAGTCCGACAGGACAGAATCCCACAGATACGCAGTATTTT	CASSPTGQNPTDTQYF
TRBD2	TRBV5-6	TRBJ2-2	few	TGTGCCAGCAGCTTGGCTAGCGGGAGGGCCGTAGTCACCGGGGAGCTGTTTTTT	CASSLASGRAVVTGELFF
NA	TRBV18	TRBJ2-3	NA	TGTGCCAGCTCACCGTTGGGAGCCCGCGGCTCAGATACGCAGTATTTT	CASSPLGARGSDTQYF
NA	TRBV4-1	TRBJ1-1	few	TGCGCCAGCAGCCAAGATTGGCAAGAAGCTTTCTTT	CASSQDWQEAFF
TRBD2	TRBV7-2	TRBJ2-1	NA	TGTGCCAGCAGCGGGGACTATGGCAATGAGCAGTTCTTC	CASSGDYGNEQFF
NA	TRBV10-3	TRBJ2-3	few	TGTGCCATCAGTGAGGAGGGGGGCACAGATACGCAGTATTTT	CAISEEGGTDTQYF
TRBD1	TRBV5-8	TRBJ1-1	NA	TGTGCCAGCAGCGCTACAGGGGGCTACACTGAAGCTTTCTTT	CASSATGGYTEAFF
TRBD1	TRBV29-1	TRBJ1-1	NA	TGCAGCGCAAGGGGGCTGGGTGAAGCTTTCTTT	CSARGLGEAFF
TRBD2	TRBV5-1	TRBJ2-1	many	TGCGCCAGCAGCTTACCTCCACTAGCGGGAGGGTTCAATGAGCAGTTCTTC	CASSLPPLAGGFNEQFF
TRBD1	TRBV5-5	TRBJ2-3	many	TGTGCCAGCAGCTTGGGGACAGGGGGATTCACAGATACGCAGTATTTT	CASSLGTGGFTDTQYF
TRBD1	TRBV2	TRBJ2-1	many	TGTGCCAGCAGTGATTGGGGACAGGGGAATGAGCAGTTCTTC	CASSDWGQGNEQFF
NA	TRBV5-1	TRBJ2-5	few	TGCGCCAGCACCTACGGGGATGAGACCCAGTACTTC	CASTYGDETQYF
TRBD1	TRBV14	TRBJ1-1	few	TGTGCCAGCAGCATACGACAGGGGCTGAACACTGAAGCTTTCTTT	CASSIRQGLNTEAFF
NA	TRBV2	TRBJ1-5	many	TGTGCCAGCAGTGACCAGAAAGATCAGCCCCAGCATTTT	CASSDQKDQPQHF
NA	TRBV28	TRBJ2-1	many	TGTGCCAGCAGTTTCCGGACAGTATACAATGAGCAGTTCTTC	CASSFRTVYNEQFF
TRBD2	TRBV10-3	TRBJ2-7	many	TGTGCCATCAGCCGGGAGGGGACACTTTACGAGCAGTACTTC	CAISREGTLYEQYF
TRBD2	TRBV27	TRBJ2-1	many	TGTGCCAGCAGTTTACGGACTAGCGGGGATGAGCAGTTCTTC	CASSLRTSGDEQFF
NA	TRBV9	TRBJ2-5	many	TGTGCCAGCACCCCGGGGGGGACAGGAGAGACCCAGTACTTC	CASTPGGTGETQYF
NA	TRBV5-1	TRBJ2-3	many	TGCGCCAGCAGCGATGGGGTGGTAAATACGCAGTATTTT	CASSDGVVNTQYF
TRBD1	TRBV7-2	TRBJ1-4	NA	TGTGCCAGCAGCCCGACAGGGGGAAGCGAAAAACTGTTTTTT	CASSPTGGSEKLFF
NA	TRBV19	TRBJ2-5	few	TGTGCCAGTAGTATATCCGCCGTGGTAAGGGGCTCCCAAGAGACCCAGTACTTC	CASSISAVVRGSQETQYF
NA	TRBV7-6	TRBJ2-7	few	TGTGCCAGCAGCTTAGAATTGGGTGGGCGGGGCGAGCAGTACTTC	CASSLELGGRGEQYF
NA	TRBV28	TRBJ2-5	many	TGTGCCAGCAGTTTACGGCCAGAAGAGACCCAGTACTTC	CASSLRPEETQYF
NA	TRBV7-2	TRBJ1-6	NA	TGTGCCAGCAGCTCGCAGTCAGATTCACCCCTCCACTTT	CASSSQSDSPLHF
NA	TRBV12-3/TRBV12-4	TRBJ1-5	many	TGTGCCAGCAGTTCCACAGGGTTTAGCAATCAGCCCCAGCATTTT	CASSSTGFSNQPQHF
NA	TRBV28	TRBJ2-7	many	TGTGCCAGCAGTTTAAGTTACAGGTATTACGAGCAGTACTTC	CASSLSYRYYEQYF
NA	TRBV11-2	TRBJ2-2	few	TGTGCCAGCAGTCCACCGGCATCCGGGGAGCTGTTTTTT	CASSPPASGELFF
TRBD1	TRBV27	TRBJ1-5	many	TGTGCCAGCAGTTTTGCCCCAGGGGGCGATCAGCCCCAGCATTTT	CASSFAPGGDQPQHF
TRBD2	TRBV2	TRBJ2-3	many	TGTGCCAGCAGTGTTTGGCTAGCGGGCACGCCGTATTCGGATACGCAGTATTTT	CASSVWLAGTPYSDTQYF
NA	TRBV15	TRBJ2-3	many	TGTGCCACCAGGTCAGCCGGTTACACAGATACGCAGTATTTT	CATRSAGYTDTQYF
TRBD1	TRBV27	TRBJ2-7	NA	TGTGCCAGCAGACTCACAGGGGGCGAGTATTACGAGCAGTACTTC	CASRLTGGEYYEQYF
NA	TRBV6-2/TRBV6-3	TRBJ2-7	many	TGTGCCAGCAGTCGGATGGGCTTTCCCTACGAGCAGTACTTC	CASSRMGFPYEQYF
TRBD2	TRBV20-1	TRBJ2-5	many	TGCAGTGCCGTGAGGACTAGCGGATCGGAGACCCAGTACTTC	CSAVRTSGSETQYF
TRBD2	TRBV28	TRBJ2-7	many	TGTGCCAGCAGTCCGAGCACTAGCGGGAGATACGAGCAGTACTTC	CASSPSTSGRYEQYF
NA	TRBV7-2	TRBJ2-1	many	TGTGCCAGCAGTAGGGAGTGGAATGAGCAGTTCTTC	CASSREWNEQFF
TRBD1	TRBV5-5	TRBJ2-7	many	TGTGCCAGCAGTGGGACAGGGGCCGGCGAGCAGTACTTC	CASSGTGAGEQYF
TRBD1	TRBV5-1	TRBJ2-5	few	TGCGCCAGCAGCCTGGGAAGAATCGACAGGGGTTACGAGACCCAGTACTTC	CASSLGRIDRGYETQYF
NA	TRBV28	TRBJ2-1	NA	TGTGCCAGCAGTTTCCCCCCCGAGCAGCGTGAGCAGTTCTTC	CASSFPPEQREQFF
NA	TRBV15	TRBJ1-4	many	TGTGCCACCAGCAGAAGATCGACGGGACTACCTAATGAAAAACTGTTTTTT	CATSRRSTGLPNEKLFF
TRBD2	TRBV5-6	TRBJ2-1	NA	TGTGCCAGCAGCTTCAGGACTAGCTTTTACAATGAGCAGTTCTTC	CASSFRTSFYNEQFF
NA	TRBV5-4	TRBJ2-3	NA	TGTGCCAGCAGCTCCGCTTTTGGCACAGATACGCAGTATTTT	CASSSAFGTDTQYF
NA	TRBV2	TRBJ2-2	NA	TGTGCCAGCATGAGGTGGGAGAACACCGGGGAGCTGTTTTTT	CASMRWENTGELFF
NA	TRBV11-3	TRBJ2-7	many	TGTGCCAGCAGCCAGGGGCCAGACTACGAGCAGTACTTC	CASSQGPDYEQYF
NA	TRBV6-5	TRBJ1-1	few	TGTGCCAGCAGTTATGGAGGACAGTCAAACACTGAAGCTTTCTTT	CASSYGGQSNTEAFF
NA	TRBV28	TRBJ2-6	NA	TGTGCCAGCAGTCCCATAGACTACTCTGGGGCCAACGTCCTGACTTTC	CASSPIDYSGANVLTF
NA	TRBV5-1	TRBJ2-2	NA	TGCGCCAGCAGCTCCGGGACCCACAACACCGGGGAGCTGTTTTTT	CASSSGTHNTGELFF